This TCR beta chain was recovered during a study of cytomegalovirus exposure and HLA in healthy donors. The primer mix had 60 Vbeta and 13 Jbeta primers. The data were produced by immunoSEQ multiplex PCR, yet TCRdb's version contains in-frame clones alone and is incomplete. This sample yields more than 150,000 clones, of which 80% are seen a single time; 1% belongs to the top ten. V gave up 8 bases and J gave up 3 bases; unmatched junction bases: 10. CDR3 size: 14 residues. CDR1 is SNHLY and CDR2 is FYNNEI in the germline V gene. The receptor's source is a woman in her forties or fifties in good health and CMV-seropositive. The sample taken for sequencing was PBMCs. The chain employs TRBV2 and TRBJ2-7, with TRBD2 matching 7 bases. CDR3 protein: CASGSGVINYEQYF. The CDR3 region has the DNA TGTGCCAGCGGCAGCGGGGTGATAAACTACGAGCAGTACTTC.